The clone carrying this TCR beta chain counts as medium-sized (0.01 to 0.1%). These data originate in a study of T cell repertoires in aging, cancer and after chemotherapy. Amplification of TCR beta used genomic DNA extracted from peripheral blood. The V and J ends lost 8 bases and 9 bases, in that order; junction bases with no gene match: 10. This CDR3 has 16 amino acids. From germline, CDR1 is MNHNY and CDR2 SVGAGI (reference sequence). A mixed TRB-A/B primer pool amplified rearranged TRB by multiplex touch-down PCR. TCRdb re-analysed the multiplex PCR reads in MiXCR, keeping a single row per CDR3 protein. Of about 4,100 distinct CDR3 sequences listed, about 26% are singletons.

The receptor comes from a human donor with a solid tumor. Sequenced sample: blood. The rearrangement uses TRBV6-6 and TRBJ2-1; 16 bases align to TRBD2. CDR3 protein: CASGPKGLAGGGEQFF. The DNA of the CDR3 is TGTGCCAGCGGGCCTAAGGGACTAGCGGGAGGGGGTGAGCAGTTCTTC.